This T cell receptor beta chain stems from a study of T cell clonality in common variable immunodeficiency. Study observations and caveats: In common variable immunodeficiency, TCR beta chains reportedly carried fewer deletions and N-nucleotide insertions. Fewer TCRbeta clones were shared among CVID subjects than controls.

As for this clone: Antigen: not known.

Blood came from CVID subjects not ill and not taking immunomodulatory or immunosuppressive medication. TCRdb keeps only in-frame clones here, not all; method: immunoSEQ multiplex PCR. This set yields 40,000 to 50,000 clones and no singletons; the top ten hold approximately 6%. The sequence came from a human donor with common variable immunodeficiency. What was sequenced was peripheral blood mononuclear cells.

CDR3 in amino acids: CACGLVSGNTIYF. CDR3 DNA, as far as it was read: TGTGCCTGCGGACTTGTCTCTGGAAACACC. The V and J genes are TRBV30 and TRBJ1-3; the D is unclear. The read stops 3 residues short of the end of the CDR3; the missing end is completed from the germline J gene. V was trimmed by 6 bases and J by 0 bases, leaving 9 bases between them. The germline V gene has CDR1 GTSNPN and CDR2 SVGIG (reference sequence). The CDR3 extends over 13 amino acids.